This T cell receptor beta chain was captured in a study of T cell clonotyping in hematopoietic cell transplantation. The method was immunoSEQ multiplex PCR; TCRdb's version includes in-frame clones alone and lacks a portion of them. The sample holds some 13,000 clones; roughly 89% are singletons and the top ten take 6% to 8%. This CDR3 comprises 14 residues. Germline lookup yields CDR1 GTSNPN and CDR2 SVGIG (reference sequence). Trimming took 3 bases from V and 0 from J, leaving 8 bases between them. The origin of this receptor is a female patient aged 50-60 years who had an allogeneic stem cell transplant from an unrelated donor, so the T cells may come from the graft donor. Some clones in this sample may be carry-over from other donors' samples. The specimen was PBMCs, collected 100 days after allogeneic stem cell transplant. This sequence joins TRBV30 and TRBJ1-4; D remains ambiguous. CDR3 coding DNA: TGTGCCTGGAGCCCGGTCACAACTAATGAAAAACTGTTTTTT. Encoded protein: CAWSPVTTNEKLFF.